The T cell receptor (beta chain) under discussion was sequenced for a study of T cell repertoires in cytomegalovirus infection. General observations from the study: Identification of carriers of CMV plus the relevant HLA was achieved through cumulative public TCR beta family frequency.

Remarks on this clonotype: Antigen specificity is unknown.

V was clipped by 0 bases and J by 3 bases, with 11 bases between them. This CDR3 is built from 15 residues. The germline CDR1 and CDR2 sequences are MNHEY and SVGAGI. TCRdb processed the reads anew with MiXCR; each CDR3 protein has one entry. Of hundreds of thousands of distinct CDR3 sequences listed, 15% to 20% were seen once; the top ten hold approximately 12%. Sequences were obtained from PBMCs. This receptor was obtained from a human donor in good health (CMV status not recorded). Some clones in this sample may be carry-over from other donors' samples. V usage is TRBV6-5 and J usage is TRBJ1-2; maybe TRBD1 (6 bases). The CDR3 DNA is TGTGCCAGCAGTTACTCTTTGGCAGGGGACTATGGCTACACCTTC. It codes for CASSYSLAGDYGYTF.